The rows below give T cell receptor beta chains drawn from one sample of a study of blood T cell repertoires in COVID-19. Only in-frame clones appear in the TCRdb table, and some are missing; sequencing was by immunoSEQ multiplex PCR. The sample has approximately 300,000 clones, roughly nine tenths seen once. Material: PBMCs or T cells enriched from blood (not recorded which). These receptors were obtained from a woman in her 30s who had been exposed to COVID-19. Each CDR3 is given with its conserved first and last residue. The D gene is left open where the match is weak. Clone size is given for some rows only: seen once, a few or many times, or a class if the clone is expanded.

J | D | size | V | CDR3 | DNA
TRBJ1-1 | - | - | TRBV19 | CASSIGAGENTEAFF | TGTGCCAGTAGTATAGGGGCAGGGGAGAACACTGAAGCTTTCTTT
TRBJ2-3 | TRBD2 | - | TRBV10-3 | CAIKRTSGATDTQYF | TGTGCCATCAAGAGGACTAGCGGGGCCACAGATACGCAGTATTTT
TRBJ2-7 | TRBD1 | - | TRBV7-9 | CASSLSEGAEQYF | TGTGCCAGCAGCTTATCTGAGGGGGCCGAGCAGTACTTC
TRBJ2-1 | - | - | TRBV3-1/TRBV3-2 | CASSPWEASEHNEQFF | TGTGCCAGCAGCCCCTGGGAAGCTAGCGAACACAATGAGCAGTTCTTC
TRBJ1-2 | TRBD1 | - | TRBV6-5 | CASRADRARGYTF | TGTGCCAGCAGAGCAGACAGGGCTCGGGGCTACACCTTC
TRBJ2-5 | - | - | TRBV5-4 | CASSSKAGSHTETQYF | TGTGCCAGCAGCTCCAAGGCAGGGTCCCACACAGAGACCCAGTACTTC
TRBJ1-2 | TRBD1 | - | TRBV9 | CASSVDGQGVYTF | TGTGCCAGCAGCGTAGATGGACAGGGGGTCTACACCTTC
TRBJ1-2 | - | - | TRBV11-2 | CASSSPGEHYGYTF | TGTGCCAGCAGCTCCCCAGGGGAGCACTATGGCTACACCTTC
TRBJ2-3 | - | - | TRBV6-1 | CASSEPRDTQYF | TGTGCCAGCAGTGAACCACGGGATACGCAGTATTTT
TRBJ2-2 | - | - | TRBV4-3 | CASSHLAGELFF | TGCGCCAGCAGCCATCTTGCCGGGGAGCTGTTTTTT
TRBJ1-3 | TRBD1 | - | TRBV6-2/TRBV6-3 | CASSSRDRGYSGNTIYF | TGTGCCAGCAGTTCCCGGGACAGGGGCTACTCTGGAAACACCATATATTTT
TRBJ2-1 | TRBD2 | once | TRBV10-3 | CAISESASGSEQFF | TGTGCCATCAGTGAGTCGGCTAGCGGAAGCGAGCAGTTCTTC
TRBJ2-2 | - | - | TRBV5-1 | CASSLGVGAYTGELFF | TGCGCCAGCAGCTTGGGGGTAGGGGCCTACACCGGGGAGCTGTTTTTT
TRBJ1-1 | - | - | TRBV7-2 | CASSLKGYAEAFF | TGTGCCAGCAGCTTGAAGGGGTACGCTGAAGCTTTCTTT
TRBJ1-5 | TRBD1 | - | TRBV16 | CASSRQGLSNQPQHF | TGTGCCAGCAGCCGACAGGGTTTGAGCAATCAGCCCCAGCATTTT
TRBJ2-2 | TRBD1 | - | TRBV7-9 | CASRRTGNTGELFF | TGTGCCAGCAGACGGACAGGGAACACCGGGGAGCTGTTTTTT
TRBJ1-2 | - | - | TRBV27 | CASSLGGDNYGYTF | TGTGCCAGCAGTTTAGGGGGGGACAACTATGGCTACACCTTC
TRBJ2-3 | TRBD2 | - | TRBV6-5 | CAFRGGGTDTQYF | TGTGCCTTCAGAGGCGGGGGGACAGATACGCAGTATTTT
TRBJ1-1 | - | few | TRBV6-1 | CASSEAGRVTEAFF | TGTGCCAGCAGTGAGGCAGGGAGGGTGACTGAAGCTTTCTTT
TRBJ1-5 | - | - | TRBV4-3 | CASSQWGDHQPQHF | TGCGCCAGCAGCCAATGGGGGGATCATCAGCCCCAGCATTTT
TRBJ2-1 | - | - | TRBV4-1 | CASSQDFRNEQFF | TGCGCCAGCAGCCAAGATTTCCGGAATGAGCAGTTCTTC
TRBJ2-3 | - | - | TRBV9 | CASSLVAASTDTQYF | TGTGCCAGCAGCCTTGTAGCGGCCAGCACAGATACGCAGTATTTT
TRBJ1-3 | - | - | TRBV4-3 | CASSQYSVQGSGNTIYF | TGCGCCAGCAGCCAGTACTCCGTACAGGGCTCTGGAAACACCATATATTTT
TRBJ2-7 | - | - | TRBV7-6 | CASSSDLGLSSYEQYF | TGTGCCAGCAGCTCAGATCTGGGGCTGAGCTCCTACGAGCAGTACTTC
TRBJ2-7 | - | - | TRBV20-1 | CSASLTGLGEQYF | TGCAGTGCGAGTTTAACAGGGTTGGGCGAGCAGTACTTC
TRBJ2-1 | TRBD1 | - | TRBV5-1 | CASSSGTGGDEQFF | TGCGCCAGCAGCTCGGGAACAGGGGGCGATGAGCAGTTCTTC
TRBJ2-3 | TRBD1 | - | TRBV24-1 | CATSDPRQGSPDTQYF | TGTGCCACCAGTGACCCCCGACAGGGGTCCCCAGATACGCAGTATTTT
TRBJ1-5 | - | - | TRBV5-8 | CASSLGPGDQPQHF | TGTGCCAGCAGCTTGGGGCCAGGGGATCAGCCCCAGCATTTT
TRBJ1-2 | TRBD1 | - | TRBV7-9 | CASSSPWTGEGYTF | TGTGCCAGCAGCTCCCCCTGGACAGGGGAAGGCTACACCTTC
TRBJ2-7 | - | - | TRBV6-5 | CASSYSRDYEQYF | TGTGCCAGCAGTTACTCGCGAGACTACGAGCAGTACTTC
TRBJ2-7 | TRBD1 | few | TRBV6-2/TRBV6-3 | CASSKTGSPGYEQYF | TGTGCCAGCAGTAAGACAGGGTCCCCCGGATACGAGCAGTACTTC
TRBJ1-2 | - | - | TRBV4-1 | CASSPTGYGYTF | TGCGCCAGCAGCCCCACAGGGTATGGCTACACCTTC
TRBJ1-2 | TRBD1 | - | TRBV3-1/TRBV3-2 | CASSPRTGGKDGYTF | TGTGCCAGCAGCCCCCGGACAGGGGGCAAGGATGGCTACACCTTC
TRBJ1-2 | TRBD1 | - | TRBV18 | CASSPRYQGDGYGYTF | TGTGCCAGCTCACCACGATATCAGGGGGATGGCTATGGCTACACCTTC
TRBJ1-2 | TRBD1 | - | TRBV11-2 | CASSSTGYYGYTF | TGTGCCAGCAGCTCGACAGGGTACTATGGCTACACCTTC
TRBJ1-2 | - | - | TRBV15 | CATGRVGYGYTF | TGTGCCACCGGCAGGGTCGGCTATGGCTACACCTTC
TRBJ1-4 | TRBD1 | - | TRBV4-3 | CASSPPGGEKLFF | TGCGCCAGCAGCCCCCCAGGGGGTGAAAAACTGTTTTTT
TRBJ2-7 | - | - | TRBV27 | CASSLLKTAYEQYF | TGTGCCAGCAGTTTATTAAAGACAGCCTACGAGCAGTACTTC
TRBJ2-1 | TRBD1 | - | TRBV5-1 | CASSQGQGGNEQFF | TGCGCCAGCAGCCAGGGACAGGGTGGGAATGAGCAGTTCTTC
TRBJ2-5 | TRBD1 | - | TRBV24-1 | CATSPLVGQGEQETQYF | TGTGCCACCAGTCCTCTGGTGGGACAGGGCGAACAAGAGACCCAGTACTTC
TRBJ1-2 | TRBD1 | - | TRBV24-1 | CATSDFVSGKGAYGYTF | TGTGCCACCAGTGATTTCGTTAGTGGAAAGGGGGCCTATGGCTACACCTTC
TRBJ2-1 | TRBD2 | - | TRBV29-1 | CSAREGGPYNEQFF | TGCAGCGCCCGGGAGGGGGGCCCCTACAATGAGCAGTTCTTC
TRBJ1-2 | TRBD1 | - | TRBV6-5 | CASQGRQGIFYGYTF | TGTGCCAGCCAAGGTAGACAGGGAATATTCTATGGCTACACCTTC
TRBJ2-3 | - | - | TRBV11-3 | CASSEDYRNTQYF | TGTGCCAGCAGCGAGGACTACCGGAATACGCAGTATTTT
TRBJ1-1 | - | - | TRBV6-5 | CASSPLLGDTEAFF | TGTGCCAGCAGTCCCCTTCTCGGGGACACTGAAGCTTTCTTT
TRBJ2-2 | - | - | TRBV5-1 | CASSLGDTYSTGELFF | TGCGCCAGCAGCTTGGGGGACACATACTCCACCGGGGAGCTGTTTTTT
TRBJ1-3 | - | - | TRBV7-9 | CASSLTELRVLYF | TGTGCCAGCAGCTTAACTGAACTCCGGGTCTTATATTTT
TRBJ2-7 | - | once | TRBV4-1 | CASSRTVLGNYEQYF | TGCGCCAGCAGCCGGACAGTTTTGGGTAATTACGAGCAGTACTTC
TRBJ1-1 | TRBD1 | - | TRBV2 | CASRAGQVTEAFF | TGTGCCAGCAGGGCCGGACAGGTTACTGAAGCTTTCTTT
TRBJ2-5 | - | - | TRBV7-9 | CASSPAGSETQYF | TGTGCCAGCAGCCCCGCAGGATCGGAGACCCAGTACTTC
TRBJ1-1 | - | - | TRBV7-9 | CASSPGTLSTEAFF | TGTGCCAGCAGCCCCGGGACACTTAGCACTGAAGCTTTCTTT
TRBJ2-3 | - | - | TRBV9 | CASSVWREDTQYF | TGTGCCAGCAGCGTATGGAGGGAAGATACGCAGTATTTT